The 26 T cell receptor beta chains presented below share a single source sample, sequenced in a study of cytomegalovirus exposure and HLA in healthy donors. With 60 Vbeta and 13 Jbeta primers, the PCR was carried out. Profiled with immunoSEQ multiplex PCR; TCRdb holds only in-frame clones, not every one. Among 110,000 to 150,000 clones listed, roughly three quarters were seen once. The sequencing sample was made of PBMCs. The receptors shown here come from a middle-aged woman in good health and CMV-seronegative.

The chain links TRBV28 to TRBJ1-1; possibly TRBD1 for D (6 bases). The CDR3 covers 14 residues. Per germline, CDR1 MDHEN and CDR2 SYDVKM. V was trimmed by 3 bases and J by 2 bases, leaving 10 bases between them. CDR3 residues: CASSFRDINTEAFF. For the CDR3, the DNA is TGTGCCAGCAGTTTCCGGGACATCAACACTGAAGCTTTCTTT.

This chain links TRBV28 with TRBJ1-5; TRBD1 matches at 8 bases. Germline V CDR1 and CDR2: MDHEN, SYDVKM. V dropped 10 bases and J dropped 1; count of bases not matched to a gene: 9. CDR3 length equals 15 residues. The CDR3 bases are TGTGCCACCCGACAGGGGCGTTCGAGCAATCAGCCCCAGCATTTT. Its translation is CATRQGRSSNQPQHF.

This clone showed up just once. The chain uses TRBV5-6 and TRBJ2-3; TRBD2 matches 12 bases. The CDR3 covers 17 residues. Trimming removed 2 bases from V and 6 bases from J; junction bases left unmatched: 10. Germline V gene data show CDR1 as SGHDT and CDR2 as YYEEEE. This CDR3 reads CASSFGTSGPLMDTQYF. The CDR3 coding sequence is TGTGCCAGCAGCTTTGGGACTAGCGGGCCCCTGATGGATACGCAGTATTTT.

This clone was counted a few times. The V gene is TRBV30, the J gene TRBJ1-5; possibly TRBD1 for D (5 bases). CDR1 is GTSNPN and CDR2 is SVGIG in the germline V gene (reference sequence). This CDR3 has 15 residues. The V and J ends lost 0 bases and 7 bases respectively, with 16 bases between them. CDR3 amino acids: CAWSVEGNVGQPQHF. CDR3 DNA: TGTGCCTGGAGTGTGGAGGGGAATGTAGGACAGCCCCAGCATTTT.

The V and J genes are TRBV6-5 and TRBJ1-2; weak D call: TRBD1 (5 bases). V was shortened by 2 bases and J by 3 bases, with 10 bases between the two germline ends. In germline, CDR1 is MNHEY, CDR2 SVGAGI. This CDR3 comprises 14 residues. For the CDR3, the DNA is TGTGCCAGCAGTTACAGGGGCGCGGACTATGGCTACACCTTC. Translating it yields CASSYRGADYGYTF.

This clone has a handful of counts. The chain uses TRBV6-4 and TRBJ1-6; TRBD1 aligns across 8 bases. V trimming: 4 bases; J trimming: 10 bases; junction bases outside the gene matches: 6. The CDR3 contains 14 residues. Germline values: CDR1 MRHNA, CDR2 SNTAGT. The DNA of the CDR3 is TGTGCCAGCAGTGCGGAGACAGGGGTATCACCCCTCCACTTT. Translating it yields CASSAETGVSPLHF.

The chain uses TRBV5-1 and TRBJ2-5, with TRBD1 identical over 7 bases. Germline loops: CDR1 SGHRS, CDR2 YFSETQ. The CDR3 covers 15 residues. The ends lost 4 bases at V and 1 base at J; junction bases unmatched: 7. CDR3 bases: TGCGCCAGCAGCGCGACGACAGGGACCCAAGAGACCCAGTACTTC. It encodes CASSATTGTQETQYF.

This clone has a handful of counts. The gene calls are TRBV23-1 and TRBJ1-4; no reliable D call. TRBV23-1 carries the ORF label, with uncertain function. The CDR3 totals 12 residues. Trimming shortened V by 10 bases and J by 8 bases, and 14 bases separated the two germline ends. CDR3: CANLPSGEKLFF. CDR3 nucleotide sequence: TGCGCCAACTTACCATCGGGGGAAAAACTGTTTTTT.

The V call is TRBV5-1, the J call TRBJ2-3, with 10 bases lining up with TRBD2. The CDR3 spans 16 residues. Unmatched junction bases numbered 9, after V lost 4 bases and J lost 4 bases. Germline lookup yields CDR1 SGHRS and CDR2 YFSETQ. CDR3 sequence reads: CASSLEAGGGADTQYF. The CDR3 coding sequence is TGCGCCAGCAGCCTAGAAGCGGGAGGGGGCGCAGATACGCAGTATTTT.

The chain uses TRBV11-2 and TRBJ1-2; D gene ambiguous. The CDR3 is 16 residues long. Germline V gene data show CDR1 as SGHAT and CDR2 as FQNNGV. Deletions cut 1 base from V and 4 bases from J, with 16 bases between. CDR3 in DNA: TGTGCCAGCAGCTTAGGGAGAGGGCTCTCGGGCTATGGCTACACCTTC. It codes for CASSLGRGLSGYGYTF.

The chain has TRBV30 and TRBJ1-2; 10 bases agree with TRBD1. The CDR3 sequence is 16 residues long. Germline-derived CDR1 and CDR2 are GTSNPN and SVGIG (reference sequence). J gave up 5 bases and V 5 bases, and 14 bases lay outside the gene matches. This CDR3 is CAWHPSLGTGEYGYTF. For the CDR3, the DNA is TGTGCCTGGCACCCTTCCCTTGGGACAGGGGAGTATGGCTACACCTTC.

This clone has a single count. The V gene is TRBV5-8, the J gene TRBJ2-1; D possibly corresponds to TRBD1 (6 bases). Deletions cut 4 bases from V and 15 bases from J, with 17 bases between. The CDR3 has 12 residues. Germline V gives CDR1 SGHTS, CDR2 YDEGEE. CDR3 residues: CASSLSQGTPFF. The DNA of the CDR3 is TGTGCCAGCAGCCTTTCTCAGGGGACCCCGTTCTTC.

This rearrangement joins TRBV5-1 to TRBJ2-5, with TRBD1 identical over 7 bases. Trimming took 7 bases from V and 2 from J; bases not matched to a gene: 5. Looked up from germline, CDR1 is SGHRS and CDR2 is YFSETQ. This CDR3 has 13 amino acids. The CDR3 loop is CASATGRQETQYF. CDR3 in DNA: TGCGCCAGCGCGACAGGGCGGCAAGAGACCCAGTACTTC.

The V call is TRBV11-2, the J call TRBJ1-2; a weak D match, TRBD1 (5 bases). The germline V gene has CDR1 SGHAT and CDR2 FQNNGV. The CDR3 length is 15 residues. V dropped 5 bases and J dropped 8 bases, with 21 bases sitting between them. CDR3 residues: CASSHYRGKSLGYTF. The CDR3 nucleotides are TGTGCCAGCAGCCATTACCGGGGGAAATCGCTGGGCTACACCTTC.

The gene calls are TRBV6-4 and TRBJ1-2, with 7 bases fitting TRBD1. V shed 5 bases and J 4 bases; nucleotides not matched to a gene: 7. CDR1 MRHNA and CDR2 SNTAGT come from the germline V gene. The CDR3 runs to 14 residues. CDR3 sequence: CASSTTGTAYGYTF. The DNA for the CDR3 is TGTGCCAGCAGTACTACCGGGACAGCCTATGGCTACACCTTC.

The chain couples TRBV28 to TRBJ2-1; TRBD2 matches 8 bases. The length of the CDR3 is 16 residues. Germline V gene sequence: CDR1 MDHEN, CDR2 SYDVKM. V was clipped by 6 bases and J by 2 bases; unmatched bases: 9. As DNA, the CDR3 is TGTGCCAGCAGCCGACGGCCGGGACTAGCCTACAATGAGCAGTTCTTC. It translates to CASSRRPGLAYNEQFF.

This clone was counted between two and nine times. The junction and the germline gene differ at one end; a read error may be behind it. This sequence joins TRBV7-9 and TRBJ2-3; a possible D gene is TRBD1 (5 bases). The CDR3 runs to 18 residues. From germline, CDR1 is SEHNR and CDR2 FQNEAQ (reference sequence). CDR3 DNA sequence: TGTTCCAGCAGCACCGACAGTTACCTACTTTCCCCCACAGATACGCAGTATTTT. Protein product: CSSSTDSYLLSPTDTQYF.

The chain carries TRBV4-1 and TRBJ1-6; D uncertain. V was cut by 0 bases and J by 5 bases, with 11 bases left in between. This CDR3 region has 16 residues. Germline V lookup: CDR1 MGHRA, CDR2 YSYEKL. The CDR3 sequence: CASSQDGGPHNSPLHF. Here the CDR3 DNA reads TGCGCCAGCAGCCAAGATGGAGGACCGCATAATTCACCCCTCCACTTT.

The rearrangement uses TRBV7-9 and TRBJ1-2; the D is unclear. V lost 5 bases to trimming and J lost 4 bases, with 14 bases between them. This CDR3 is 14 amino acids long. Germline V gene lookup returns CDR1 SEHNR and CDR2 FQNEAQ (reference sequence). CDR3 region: CASSLPVYSYGYTF. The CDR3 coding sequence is TGTGCCAGCAGCCTCCCGGTCTACTCCTATGGCTACACCTTC.

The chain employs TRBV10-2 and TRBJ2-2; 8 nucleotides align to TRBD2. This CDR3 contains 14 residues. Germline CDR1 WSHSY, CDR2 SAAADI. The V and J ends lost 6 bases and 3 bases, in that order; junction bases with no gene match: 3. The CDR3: CASRRGDYTGELFF. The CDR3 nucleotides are TGCGCCAGCAGGCGGGGGGACTACACCGGGGAGCTGTTTTTT.

CDR3 protein: CAWSPENTEAFF. CDR3 in DNA: TGTGCCTGGAGTCCAGAAAACACTGAAGCTTTCTTT. The V gene is TRBV30, the J gene TRBJ1-1; no reliable D call. Germline V gene lookup returns CDR1 GTSNPN and CDR2 SVGIG (reference sequence). V gave up 2 bases and J gave up 2 bases, with 6 bases separating them. The CDR3 totals 12 residues.

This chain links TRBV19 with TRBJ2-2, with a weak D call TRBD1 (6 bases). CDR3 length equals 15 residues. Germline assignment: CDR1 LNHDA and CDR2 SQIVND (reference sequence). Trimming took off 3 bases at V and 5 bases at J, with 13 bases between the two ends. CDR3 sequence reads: CASSIPYTGTGELFF. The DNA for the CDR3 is TGTGCCAGTAGTATTCCTTATACAGGGACCGGGGAGCTGTTTTTT.

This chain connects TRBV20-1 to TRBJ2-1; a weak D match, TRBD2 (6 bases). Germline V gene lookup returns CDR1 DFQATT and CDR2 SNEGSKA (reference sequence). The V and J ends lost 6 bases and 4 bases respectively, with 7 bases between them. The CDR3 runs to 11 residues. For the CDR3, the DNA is TGCAGTGCCCGGGGGTACAATGAGCAGTTCTTC. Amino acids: CSARGYNEQFF.

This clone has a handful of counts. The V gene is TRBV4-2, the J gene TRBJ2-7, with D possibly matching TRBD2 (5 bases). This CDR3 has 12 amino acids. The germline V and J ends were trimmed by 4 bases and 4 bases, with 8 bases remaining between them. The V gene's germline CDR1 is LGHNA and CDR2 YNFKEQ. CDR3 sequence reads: CASSRPGYEQYF. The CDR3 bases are TGTGCCAGCAGCCGCCCGGGGTACGAGCAGTACTTC.

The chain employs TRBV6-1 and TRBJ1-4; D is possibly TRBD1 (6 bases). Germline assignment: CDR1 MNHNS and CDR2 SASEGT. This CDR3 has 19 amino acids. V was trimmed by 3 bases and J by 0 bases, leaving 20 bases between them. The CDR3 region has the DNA TGTGCCAGCAGTGATTACCCAATCGGGACACCTGCAACTAATGAAAAACTGTTTTTT. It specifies CASSDYPIGTPATNEKLFF.

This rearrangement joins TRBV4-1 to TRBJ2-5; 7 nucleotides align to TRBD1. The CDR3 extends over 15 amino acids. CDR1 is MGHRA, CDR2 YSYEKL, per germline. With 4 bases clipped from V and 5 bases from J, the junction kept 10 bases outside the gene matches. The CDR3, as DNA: TGCGCCAGCAGCCCCAACCGACAGGGTAAGGAGACCCAGTACTTC. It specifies CASSPNRQGKETQYF.